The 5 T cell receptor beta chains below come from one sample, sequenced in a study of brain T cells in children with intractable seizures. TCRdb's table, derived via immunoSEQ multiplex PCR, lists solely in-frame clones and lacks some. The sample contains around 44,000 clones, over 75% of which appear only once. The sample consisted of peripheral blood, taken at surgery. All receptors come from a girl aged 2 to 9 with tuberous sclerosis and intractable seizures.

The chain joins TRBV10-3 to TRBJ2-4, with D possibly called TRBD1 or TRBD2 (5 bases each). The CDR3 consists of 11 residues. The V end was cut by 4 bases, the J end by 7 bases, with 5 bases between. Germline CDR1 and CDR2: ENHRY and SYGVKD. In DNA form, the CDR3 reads TGTGCCATCAGTGGGGGGAACATTCAGTACTTC. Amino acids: CAISGGNIQYF.

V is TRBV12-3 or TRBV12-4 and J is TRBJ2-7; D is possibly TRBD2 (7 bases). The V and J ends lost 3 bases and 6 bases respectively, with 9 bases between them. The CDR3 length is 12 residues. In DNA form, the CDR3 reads TGTGCCAGCAGTTTGGGAGGGGGCGAGCAGTACTTC. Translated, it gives CASSLGGGEQYF.

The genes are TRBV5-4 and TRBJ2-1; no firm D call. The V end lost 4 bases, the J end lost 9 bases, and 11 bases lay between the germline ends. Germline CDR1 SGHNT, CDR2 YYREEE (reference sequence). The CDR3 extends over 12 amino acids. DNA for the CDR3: TGTGCCAGCAGCCATCGAGAGGTTGAGCAGTTCTTC. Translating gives CASSHREVEQFF.

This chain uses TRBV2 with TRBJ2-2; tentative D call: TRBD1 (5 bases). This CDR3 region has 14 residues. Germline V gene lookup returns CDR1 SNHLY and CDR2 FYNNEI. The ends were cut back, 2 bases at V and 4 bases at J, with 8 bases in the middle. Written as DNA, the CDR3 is TGTGCCAGCAGTGAACAGGGCACCACCGGGGAGCTGTTTTTT. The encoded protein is CASSEQGTTGELFF.

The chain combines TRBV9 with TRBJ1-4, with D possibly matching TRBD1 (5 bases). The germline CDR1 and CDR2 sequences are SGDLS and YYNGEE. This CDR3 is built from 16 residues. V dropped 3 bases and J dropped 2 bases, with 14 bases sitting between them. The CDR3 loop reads CASSATPAGTNEKLFF. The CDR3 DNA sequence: TGTGCCAGCAGCGCCACCCCGGCAGGGACTAATGAAAAACTGTTTTTT.